The 21 T cell receptor beta chains listed next were all sequenced from one sample in a study of blood T cells in healthy people across ages. Next came a second PCR, run for about 6 to 12 cycles, which used a sample-barcoded 5' primer along with a J-beta primer mix. TCRdb processed the 5' RACE reads anew with MiXCR; each CDR3 protein has one entry. The sample shows approximately 880,000 distinct CDR3 sequences, 48% of them seen only once. Sequenced: blood. These receptors were collected from a man in his thirties or forties in good health.

This clonotype came up a few times. The rearrangement joins TRBV4-1 to TRBJ2-7; D perhaps matches TRBD1 (5 bases). The CDR3 contains 14 residues. Trimming pared 0 bases from V and 6 bases from J, leaving 12 bases between. CDR1 and CDR2 from the germline V gene are MGHRA and YSYEKL. CDR3 nucleotide sequence: TGCGCCAGCAGCCAAGACGGGCAGGGCGGCGAGCAGTACTTC. Translated: CASSQDGQGGEQYF.

The sample holds one count of this clonotype. The junction departs from the called germline gene at one end, perhaps through a read error. The CDR3 loop reads CASSLASGQGGEETQYF. The CDR3 DNA sequence: TGTGCCAGCAGCCTAGCCTCGGGACAGGGAGGGGAAGAGACCCAGTACTTC. The chain is built from TRBV7-9 and TRBJ2-5; 9 bases align to TRBD1. Germline CDR1 reads SEHNR; CDR2 reads FQNEAQ (reference sequence). This CDR3 is 17 amino acids long.

The gene calls are TRBV7-9 and TRBJ2-3; D gene ambiguous. The CDR3 extends over 14 amino acids. With 2 bases removed from V and 7 bases from J, the gap between germline ends came to 13 bases. Germline lookup yields CDR1 SEHNR and CDR2 FQNEAQ (reference sequence). The CDR3 spells CASSLSTDGNTQYF. In DNA form, the CDR3 reads TGTGCCAGCAGCTTATCGACGGATGGAAATACGCAGTATTTT.

The chain joins TRBV20-1 to TRBJ2-1, with 11 bases aligning to TRBD1. This CDR3 comprises 14 residues. The J segment lost 8 bases and the V segment lost 5 bases, leaving 8 bases of the junction unmatched. CDR1 and CDR2 (germline): DFQATT, SNEGSKA (reference sequence). The CDR3 protein is CSAVRDRGLDEQFF. CDR3 nucleotide sequence: TGCAGTGCTGTCCGGGACAGGGGGTTGGATGAGCAGTTCTTC.

There are a few counts of this clonotype. The chain employs TRBV28 and TRBJ1-5, with D unresolved. This CDR3 has 14 amino acids. Trimming shortened V by 2 bases and J by 4 bases, and 9 bases separated the two germline ends. CDR1 and CDR2 from the germline V gene are MDHEN and SYDVKM. Here the CDR3 DNA reads TGTGCCAGCAGTTTAGCAGGAGAGAATCAGCCCCAGCATTTT. Protein product: CASSLAGENQPQHF.

A few counts support this clonotype. The rearrangement uses TRBV7-2 and TRBJ2-3; the D gene is possibly TRBD2 (7 bases). The CDR3 runs to 15 residues. Trimming removed 4 bases from V and 6 bases from J, with 17 bases in between. CDR1 and CDR2 from the germline V gene are SGHTA and FQGNSA. Here the CDR3 reads CASSSGGADSDTQYF. In nucleotides, the CDR3 is TGTGCCAGCAGCTCTGGGGGGGCGGATTCGGATACGCAGTATTTT.

The J gene is TRBJ2-3, the V gene TRBV2; D ambiguous. Deletions cut 4 bases from V and 3 bases from J, with 11 bases between. The germline gives CDR1 SNHLY, CDR2 FYNNEI. This CDR3 is 14 amino acids long. The CDR3, as DNA: TGTGCCAGCAGTGGGTGGGCCGCTACAGATACGCAGTATTTT. This sequence encodes CASSGWAATDTQYF.

This chain uses TRBV12-3 or TRBV12-4 with TRBJ1-6; possibly TRBD1 for D (5 bases). The CDR3 is made up of 12 amino acids. The V and J ends lost 8 bases and 9 bases respectively, with 11 bases between them. The CDR3 DNA reads TGTGCCAGCGCACTGGGGGGTTCACCCCTCCACTTT. This gives the protein CASALGGSPLHF.

J is TRBJ2-5 and V is TRBV7-2, with D unclear. Near its end, the DNA agrees better with TRBJ2-7, so the J call may be wrong. This CDR3 has 14 residues. CDR1 and CDR2 from the germline V gene are SGHTA and FQGNSA. In DNA form, the CDR3 reads TGTGCCAGCAGCTTAGTCTCCGCTGTTTACGAGCAGTACTTC. It translates to CASSLVSAVYEQYF.

The rearrangement joins TRBV2 to TRBJ1-1; D is perhaps TRBD1 (6 bases). This CDR3 is built from 12 residues. CDR1 and CDR2 (germline): SNHLY, FYNNEI. Trimming stripped 9 bases from V and 4 bases from J, with 12 bases between. The CDR3 DNA is TGTGCCAGTGCCGACAGGACCACTGAAGCTTTCTTT. This sequence encodes CASADRTTEAFF.

This clonotype was observed once. V usage is TRBV9 and J usage is TRBJ2-3; TRBD2 aligns across 16 bases. V lost 0 bases and J lost 7; bases outside the gene matches: 5. The CDR3 has 17 residues. Germline CDR1 SGDLS, CDR2 YYNGEE. The CDR3 sequence is CASSVGGLAGGPHTQYF. CDR3 coding DNA: TGTGCCAGCAGCGTAGGGGGACTAGCGGGGGGGCCACATACGCAGTATTTT.

Worth noting for this clonotype: One end of the junction fails to match germline, which may point to a read error. This chain links TRBV6-6 with TRBJ2-6, with a tentative D call TRBD2 (5 bases). Germline V gene lookup returns CDR1 MNHNY and CDR2 SVGAGI (reference sequence). The CDR3 runs to 15 residues. The CDR3 protein is CASSTQDSGVNVRTF. CDR3 DNA: TGTGCCAGCAGTACGCAGGACTCTGGGGTCAACGTCCGGACTTTC.

The chain couples TRBV21-1 to TRBJ1-2; TRBD1 is taken as the D call from the table, unchecked against the DNA. TRBV21-1 is a documented pseudogene. This CDR3 contains 15 residues. CDR3: CASGRRDTSNYGYTF. The CDR3 DNA follows: TGTGCCAGCGGCCGGAGGGACACCTCTAACTATGGCTACACCTTC.

The V call is TRBV28, the J call TRBJ1-5; TRBD1 is a possible D gene (6 bases). V gave up 8 bases and J gave up 4 bases, with 15 bases separating them. The CDR3 is 14 amino acids. The V gene's germline CDR1 is MDHEN and CDR2 SYDVKM. The CDR3 reads CASLRQVPNQPQHF. CDR3 nucleotides: TGTGCCAGCCTTAGACAGGTGCCTAATCAGCCCCAGCATTTT.

The gene calls are TRBV7-2 and TRBJ2-1; D is uncertain. The CDR3 has 12 amino acids. Germline CDR1 SGHTA, CDR2 FQGNSA. V shed 5 bases and J shed 9 bases, with 11 bases lying between them. The CDR3 bases are TGTGCCAGCAGCCGCCGGGTCTCTGAGCAGTTCTTC. Translated: CASSRRVSEQFF.

This clonotype came up a few times. This rearrangement joins TRBV5-5 to TRBJ2-4; the D call may be TRBD1 or TRBD2 (6 bases each). Trimming removed 0 bases from V and 0 bases from J, with 7 bases in between. The germline gives CDR1 SGHKS, CDR2 YYEKEE (reference sequence). CDR3 length equals 15 residues. The CDR3 spells CASSLEGGAKNIQYF. The CDR3 DNA reads as TGTGCCAGCAGCTTGGAGGGGGGAGCCAAAAACATTCAGTACTTC. Combining the CDR3 with reference TRBV5-5 and TRBJ2-4 gives the whole variable domain DAGVTQSPTHLIKTRGQQVTLRCSPISGHKSVSWYQQVLGQGPQFIFQYYEKEERGRGNFPDRFSARQFPNYSSELNVNALLLGDSALYLCASSLEGGAKNIQYFGAGTRLSVL.

J is TRBJ2-1 and V is TRBV5-1; D might be TRBD2 (5 bases). Between the trimmed V and J ends, which lost 4 bases and 6 bases, there was a span of 17 bases. Germline CDR1 SGHRS, CDR2 YFSETQ. The CDR3 length is 15 residues. The CDR3 protein is CASSTPSGSGNEQFF. CDR3 bases: TGCGCCAGCAGCACCCCCTCGGGGTCGGGCAATGAGCAGTTCTTC.

The rearrangement uses TRBV4-1 and TRBJ2-1; TRBD2 might be the D (7 bases). In germline, CDR1 is MGHRA, CDR2 YSYEKL. Trimming cost V 5 bases and J 7 bases, with 15 bases left between them. This CDR3 region has 14 residues. The CDR3 nucleotides are TGCGCCAGCAGCAAGGTAGGGGGGGGGAATGAGCAGTTCTTC. This translates into CASSKVGGGNEQFF.

To note about this clonotype: This may arise from a read error, as a much more abundant clone is one base away. The J gene is TRBJ1-1, the V gene TRBV14; no reliable D call. Germline CDR1 is SGHDN and CDR2 is FVKESK. The CDR3 is made up of 13 amino acids. CDR3 loop: CASSMHQNTEVFF. CDR3 coding DNA: TGTGCCAGCAGCATGCACCAGAACACTGAAGTTTTCTTT.

This rearrangement joins TRBV2 to TRBJ1-4; 9 bases match TRBD1. Germline V gene lookup returns CDR1 SNHLY and CDR2 FYNNEI. With 5 bases clipped from V and 8 bases from J, the junction kept 6 bases outside the gene matches. CDR3 length: 14 amino acids. CDR3 region: CASSKGQGGEKLFF. In DNA, the CDR3 is TGTGCCAGCAGTAAGGGACAGGGCGGGGAAAAACTGTTTTTT.

J is TRBJ2-7 and V is TRBV7-2; D is unclear. Judging by the DNA end, TRBJ2-5 fits better; the J call may be wrong. This CDR3 region has 15 residues. CDR1 and CDR2 from the germline V gene are SGHTA and FQGNSA. CDR3 DNA: TGTGCCAGCAGCCCCCGGCTAGTGGAGTCAGAGACCCAGTACTTC. This encodes CASSPRLVESETQYF.